The 29 T cell receptor beta chains reported below all come from one sample, sequenced in a study of blood T cell repertoires in COVID-19. Some clones are missing from TCRdb's copy, which holds only in-frame ones; the method was immunoSEQ multiplex PCR. The sample contains some 150,000 clones, more than 75% of which appear only once. The sample comprised peripheral blood. The receptors were gathered from a woman in her 70s with COVID-19, enrolled during active disease.

The rearrangement uses TRBV6-2 or TRBV6-3 and TRBJ1-5; no definite D call. CDR1 is MNHEY, CDR2 SVGEGT, per germline. Trimming removed 5 bases at V and 4 bases at J, with 12 bases between. The CDR3 sequence is 14 residues long. The CDR3 loop is CASSTYQVNQPQHF. For the CDR3, the DNA is TGTGCCAGCAGTACCTACCAGGTAAATCAGCCCCAGCATTTT.

V is TRBV5-6 and J is TRBJ1-2, with D uncertain. The V end was cut by 2 bases, the J end by 5 bases, with 13 bases between. The germline CDR1 and CDR2 sequences are SGHDT and YYEEEE. The CDR3 extends over 14 amino acids. CDR3 protein: CASSLGGLPYGYTF. The CDR3 coding sequence is TGTGCCAGCAGCTTAGGAGGACTGCCGTATGGCTACACCTTC.

J is TRBJ1-4 and V is TRBV3-1 (or the pseudogene TRBV3-2); D might be TRBD1 (5 bases). The V gene lost 1 base and the J gene lost 5 bases, with 17 bases spanning the gap. Germline V gives CDR1 LGHDT, CDR2 YNNKEL (reference sequence). The CDR3 is 17 amino acids. DNA of the CDR3: TGTGCCAGCAGCCAAGGAACAACAGGTTTTGGGAATGAAAAACTGTTTTTT. Amino acids: CASSQGTTGFGNEKLFF.

The rearrangement uses TRBV6-6 and TRBJ1-1; D perhaps matches TRBD1 (5 bases). There are 14 residues in the CDR3. Trimming left V 3 bases short and J 0 bases short, with 8 bases between. Germline loops: CDR1 MNHNY, CDR2 SVGAGI (reference sequence). The DNA of the CDR3 is TGTGCCAGCAGTTATGGGGGGATGAACACTGAAGCTTTCTTT. Translating it yields CASSYGGMNTEAFF.

The CDR3 nucleotides read TGTGCCACCGGACGACCTGGGGGCAGAACTCAAGAGACCCAGTACTTC. Its translation is CATGRPGGRTQETQYF. The chain carries TRBV10-3 and TRBJ2-5; a possible D gene is TRBD1 (6 bases). With 10 bases removed from V and 2 bases from J, the gap between germline ends came to 23 bases. CDR3 length equals 16 residues. Looked up from germline, CDR1 is ENHRY and CDR2 is SYGVKD.

Concerning this clone itself: The same CDR3 also results from other DNA sequences found in this sample. CDR3 amino acids: CAWSGQYEQYF. CDR3 in DNA: TGTGCCTGGAGCGGACAGTACGAGCAGTACTTC. This chain uses TRBV30 with TRBJ2-7, with a weak D call TRBD1 (6 bases). V was shortened by 3 bases and J by 4 bases, with 7 bases between the two germline ends. This CDR3 is built from 11 residues. Germline values: CDR1 GTSNPN, CDR2 SVGIG (reference sequence).

This clone appeared once. This rearrangement joins TRBV19 to TRBJ1-6; D is possibly TRBD1 (6 bases). The germline gives CDR1 LNHDA, CDR2 SQIVND (reference sequence). CDR3 length equals 15 residues. V was clipped by 6 bases and J by 9 bases, with 18 bases between them. This CDR3 is CASRFELGASSPLHF. CDR3 in DNA: TGTGCCAGTAGATTTGAATTGGGGGCGTCTTCACCCCTCCACTTT.

The sample holds a few counts of this clone. The V call is TRBV19, the J call TRBJ1-1; the D is unclear. Germline V gene lookup returns CDR1 LNHDA and CDR2 SQIVND (reference sequence). V was shortened by 2 bases and J by 6 bases, with 13 bases between the two germline ends. This CDR3 region has 14 residues. CDR3 protein: CASSIWQAGAEAFF. The CDR3 bases are TGTGCCAGTAGTATATGGCAGGCGGGCGCTGAAGCTTTCTTT.

For this clone: Other DNA variants within this sample encode the same CDR3. The chain links TRBV29-1 to TRBJ1-2, with a weak D call TRBD1 (5 bases). The length of the CDR3 is 10 residues. V gave up 6 bases and J gave up 4 bases, with 6 bases separating them. Germline-derived CDR1 and CDR2 are SQVTM and ANQGSEA. CDR3 sequence reads: CSVDSYGYTF. The CDR3, as DNA: TGCAGCGTCGACAGCTATGGCTACACCTTC. The full variable domain, with the rest looked up from reference TRBV29-1 and TRBJ1-2, is SAVISQKPSRDICQRGTSLTIQCQVDSQVTMMFWYRQQPGQSLTLIATANQGSEATYESGFVIDKFPISRPNLTFSTLTVSNMSPEDSSIYLCSVDSYGYTFGSGTRLTVV.

The chain recombines TRBV6-2 or TRBV6-3 with TRBJ1-1; D is possibly TRBD1 (5 bases). V was trimmed by 3 bases and J by 5 bases, leaving 10 bases between them. CDR1 is MNHEY, CDR2 SVGEGT, per germline. The CDR3 runs to 13 residues. CDR3 in DNA: TGTGCCAGCAGTTATGGGGGGAGAACTGAAGCTTTCTTT. Residues: CASSYGGRTEAFF.

As regards this clone: The identical CDR3 is also encoded by other nucleotide sequences in the sample. The rearrangement uses TRBV30 and TRBJ1-5; the D gene is possibly TRBD1 (6 bases). The CDR3 has 13 residues. V lost 1 base to trimming and J lost 4 bases, with 8 bases between them. Looked up from germline, CDR1 is GTSNPN and CDR2 is SVGIG (reference sequence). The CDR3 nucleotides are TGTGCCTGGAGTGCACAGGGTAATCAGCCCCAGCATTTT. Translated: CAWSAQGNQPQHF.

This sequence joins TRBV2 and TRBJ2-7; 11 bases agree with TRBD1. V dropped 5 bases and J dropped 9; count of bases not matched to a gene: 9. CDR3 length equals 14 residues. Germline CDR1 reads SNHLY; CDR2 reads FYNNEI. The CDR3 bases are TGTGCCAGCAGTCCCCTGGACAGGGGGCACGGGCAGTACTTC. This sequence encodes CASSPLDRGHGQYF.

The chain joins TRBV30 to TRBJ1-1, with a possible D match to TRBD1 (6 bases). This CDR3 has 12 amino acids. CDR1 is GTSNPN, CDR2 SVGIG, per germline (reference sequence). The V end lost 4 bases, the J end lost 7 bases, and 13 bases lay between the germline ends. DNA of the CDR3: TGTGCCTGGACTCGGGACATGGGTGAAGCTTTCTTT. Translating it yields CAWTRDMGEAFF. The full variable domain, in which reference TRBV30 and TRBJ1-1 provide the parts outside the CDR3, is SQTIHQWPATLVQPVGSPLSLECTVEGTSNPNLYWYRQAAGRGLQLLFYSVGIGQISSEVPQNLSASRPQDRQFILSSKKLLLSDSGFYLCAWTRDMGEAFFGQGTRLTVV.

V gene TRBV9 combines with J gene TRBJ2-7; 9 nucleotides align to TRBD2. Trimming removed 4 bases from V and 1 base from J; junction bases left unmatched: 12. This CDR3 is built from 17 residues. Germline V CDR1 and CDR2: SGDLS, YYNGEE. CDR3 sequence reads: CASSPSPLAGGSYEQYF. The CDR3 nucleotides are TGTGCCAGCAGCCCGAGCCCACTAGCGGGCGGGTCCTACGAGCAGTACTTC.

V and J are TRBV19 and TRBJ2-7, with D maybe TRBD1 (6 bases). Deletions cut 5 bases from V and 1 base from J, with 15 bases between. Germline V gene data show CDR1 as LNHDA and CDR2 as SQIVND (reference sequence). The CDR3 has 15 amino acids. CDR3 in amino acids: CASSGGHLRSYEQYF. CDR3 sequence (DNA): TGTGCCAGTAGTGGGGGACACCTACGATCCTACGAGCAGTACTTC. Full variable domain (missing parts from reference TRBV19 and TRBJ2-7): DGGITQSPKYLFRKEGQNVTLSCEQNLNHDAMYWYRQDPGQGLRLIYYSQIVNDFQKGDIAEGYSVSREKKESFPLTVTSAQKNPTAFYLCASSGGHLRSYEQYFGPGTRLTVT.

This clone appeared once. This CDR3 is CASSQGTSFDTQYF. In DNA, the CDR3 is TGTGCCAGCAGCCAAGGGACTAGCTTCGATACGCAGTATTTT. This chain uses TRBV4-2 with TRBJ2-3; 8 bases fit TRBD2. The CDR3 totals 14 residues. The V gene's germline CDR1 is LGHNA and CDR2 YNFKEQ. V lost 1 base, J lost 6 bases, and 3 bases stayed unmatched.

The chain recombines TRBV7-9 with TRBJ1-1; TRBD1 aligns across 7 bases. The V gene end was trimmed by 4 bases and the J gene end by 4 bases; junction bases not matched to a gene: 6. The CDR3 is 14 amino acids. The germline CDR1 and CDR2 sequences are SEHNR and FQNEAQ (reference sequence). The CDR3 region has the DNA TGTGCCAGCAGCTCCAGACAGGGTGGCACTGAAGCTTTCTTT. Translation: CASSSRQGGTEAFF.

This clone was observed a single time. The chain links TRBV2 to TRBJ1-1; D may be TRBD1 (6 bases). In germline, CDR1 is SNHLY, CDR2 FYNNEI. The V end lost 5 bases, the J end lost 5 bases, and 9 bases lay between the germline ends. This CDR3 has 12 amino acids. CDR3 nucleotides: TGTGCCAGCAGTTTCGACAGGACTGAAGCTTTCTTT. This codes for CASSFDRTEAFF.

This rearrangement joins TRBV6-1 to TRBJ1-1, with a weak D call TRBD1 (5 bases). This CDR3 contains 14 residues. CDR1 and CDR2 (germline): MNHNS, SASEGT. With 3 bases removed from V and 1 base from J, the gap between germline ends came to 9 bases. The CDR3 DNA follows: TGTGCCAGCAGTGAGATTACAGGGAACACTGAAGCTTTCTTT. This sequence encodes CASSEITGNTEAFF.

The chain recombines TRBV7-8 with TRBJ1-2; TRBD1 aligns across 8 bases. CDR1 is SGHVS and CDR2 is FQNEAQ in the germline V gene. V lost 2 bases and J lost 4; bases outside the gene matches: 6. The CDR3 runs to 15 residues. CDR3 protein: CASSLRSDRGYGYTF. CDR3 nucleotide sequence: TGTGCCAGCAGCTTAAGGAGTGACAGGGGCTATGGCTACACCTTC.

This rearrangement joins TRBV7-3 to TRBJ1-6, with a weak D call TRBD1 (6 bases). Trimming took 1 base from V and 10 from J, leaving 11 bases between them. CDR1 SGHTA and CDR2 FQGTGA come from the germline V gene. There are 14 residues in the CDR3. DNA of the CDR3: TGTGCCAGCAGCTTAAACAGGGTCGGATCACCCCTCCACTTT. Translating gives CASSLNRVGSPLHF. The full variable domain, in which reference TRBV7-3 and TRBJ1-6 provide the parts outside the CDR3, is GAGVSQTPSNKVTEKGKYVELRCDPISGHTALYWYRQSLGQGPEFLIYFQGTGAADDSGLPNDRFFAVRPEGSVSTLKIQRTERGDSAVYLCASSLNRVGSPLHFGNGTRLTVT.

V and J are TRBV7-3 and TRBJ2-3, with 10 bases fitting TRBD2. V was clipped by 5 bases and J by 7 bases; unmatched bases: 9. Germline loops: CDR1 SGHTA, CDR2 FQGTGA. The CDR3 has 15 residues. CDR3 amino acids: CASSEVAGGQNTQYF. The CDR3 region has the DNA TGTGCCAGCAGCGAAGTAGCGGGGGGCCAGAATACGCAGTATTTT.

This chain connects TRBV24-1 to TRBJ2-2; the match to TRBD2 covers 7 bases. From germline, CDR1 is KGHDR and CDR2 SFDVKD. The V segment lost 4 bases and the J segment 2 bases; nucleotides outside the gene matches: 9. The CDR3 length is 17 residues. For the CDR3, the DNA is TGTGCCACCAGTGAAGCGGGACTGGGGCGAAACACCGGGGAGCTGTTTTTT. Its translation: CATSEAGLGRNTGELFF.

The genes are TRBV6-5 and TRBJ1-1, with a possible D match to TRBD1 (5 bases). The CDR3 contains 12 residues. In germline, CDR1 is MNHEY, CDR2 SVGAGI. Trimming left V 10 bases short and J 1 base short, with 10 bases between. The CDR3 sequence is CATRGGNTEAFF. The CDR3 DNA follows: TGTGCCACCCGGGGGGGGAACACTGAAGCTTTCTTT.

V usage is TRBV6-5 and J usage is TRBJ1-2, with 7 positions matching TRBD1. The CDR3 is 14 residues long. Losses at the gene ends were 7 bases for V and 7 bases for J; bases not matched to a gene: 12. Per the germline V gene, CDR1 is MNHEY and CDR2 is SVGAGI. The CDR3, as DNA: TGTGCCAGCAAGCCCCCGGGACAGCTTTTTGGCTACACCTTC. The encoded protein is CASKPPGQLFGYTF.

J is TRBJ1-6 and V is TRBV3-1 (or the pseudogene TRBV3-2), with a possible D match to TRBD1 (5 bases). Germline-derived CDR1 and CDR2 are LGHDT and YNNKEL (reference sequence). V was pared by 0 bases and J by 4 bases, with 10 bases between. CDR3 length: 16 amino acids. CDR3 DNA sequence: TGTGCCAGCAGCCAAGAGGGGCAGATTTATAATTCACCCCTCCACTTT. This encodes CASSQEGQIYNSPLHF.

This clone was seen only once. The chain joins TRBV18 to TRBJ2-5; 7 nucleotides line up with TRBD1. The V gene's germline CDR1 is KGHSH and CDR2 LQKENI. This CDR3 contains 12 residues. Trimming cost V 5 bases and J 4 bases; bases outside gene matches: 1. The CDR3 region is CASSGDRETQYF. DNA of the CDR3: TGTGCCAGCTCAGGGGACAGAGAGACCCAGTACTTC.

The chain joins TRBV5-4 to TRBJ2-2; 8 bases match TRBD2. The CDR3 totals 16 residues. The trim removed 5 bases at V and 6 bases at J, leaving 12 bases unmatched. Per the germline V gene, CDR1 is SGHNT and CDR2 is YYREEE (reference sequence). CDR3 nucleotide sequence: TGTGCCAGCAGATCGGGGGGGGGCCCGTTGGCCGGGGAGCTGTTTTTT. Translated: CASRSGGGPLAGELFF.

The genes are TRBV5-1 and TRBJ1-1; D perhaps matches TRBD1 (6 bases). Germline CDR1 is SGHRS and CDR2 is YFSETQ. There are 14 residues in the CDR3. The ends were cut back, 2 bases at V and 0 bases at J, with 8 bases in the middle. The CDR3 sequence is CASSLHRVNTEAFF. DNA for the CDR3: TGCGCCAGCAGCTTACACAGGGTGAACACTGAAGCTTTCTTT.